A single T cell receptor (beta chain) is shown here with its context. Antigen: not known. With a much larger clone just one base away, this may be a read error. The CDR3 covers 15 residues. V was clipped by 6 bases and J by 6 bases, with 20 bases between them. Noted time point: newly diagnosed GD, antithyroid drugs for less than 3 months. From RNA extracted from PBMCs, the TCR library was made. The data originate from a study of regulatory T cells in long-lasting Graves disease. Study-level points and caveats: Favoring TRBV28, TRBJ1-2 and TRBJ2-5 was a feature seen in persistent disease.

Arm-PCR of CDR3 regions with iRepertoire HTBI primers generated TCR beta libraries. A single record per CDR3 protein comes from TCRdb applying MiXCR to the multiplex PCR reads. This sample has approximately 270,000 distinct CDR3 sequences, with approximately 20% found just once. The same sample was also used in a study of T cells in Graves' hyperthyroidism and ophthalmopathy.

The V and J genes are TRBV12-3 or TRBV12-4 and TRBJ1-1, with D maybe TRBD1 (5 bases). This sequence was found in a woman aged 25 to 39 with Graves disease. The source was peripheral blood mononuclear cells (PBMCs), collected at new diagnosis, from a patient treated with antithyroid drugs. The CDR3 protein is CASSEGQGRDAEAFF. CDR3 nucleotide sequence: TGTGCCAGCAGCGAGGGTCAGGGAAGGGACGCTGAAGCTTTCTTT.